One and the same sample provided the 6 T cell receptor beta chains below, sequenced in a study of T-cell reconstitution after alpha-beta-depleted transplantation in children. Construction of the TCRbeta library involved unique molecular identifiers. One entry per CDR3 protein results from TCRdb running MiXCR on the PCR reads. The sample lists more than 450,000 distinct CDR3 sequences, about 16% seen once, with 3% to 3.5% in the top ten. Specimen: PBMCs from the stem cell graft donor, collected from the stem cell graft. These receptors all come from a human donor who donated a stem cell graft to a child with acute lymphoblastic leukemia.

This clonotype was found a few times. The chain uses TRBV29-1 and TRBJ2-4; 9 bases are a match to TRBD1. Per germline, CDR1 SQVTM and CDR2 ANQGSEA. V was clipped by 2 bases and J by 7 bases; unmatched bases: 6. The CDR3 is 14 residues long. DNA for the CDR3: TGCAGCGTTGAACTTGGGACAGGGCTTAACATTCAGTACTTC. It codes for CSVELGTGLNIQYF.

This clonotype was seen more than once but under ten times. The chain has TRBV4-1 and TRBJ2-1; 10 bases align to TRBD2. Per germline, CDR1 MGHRA and CDR2 YSYEKL. Trimming cost V 1 base and J 4 bases; bases outside gene matches: 7. CDR3 length equals 17 residues. CDR3 sequence reads: CASSQAPGTSAYNEQFF. CDR3 DNA sequence: TGCGCCAGCAGCCAAGCCCCCGGGACTAGCGCTTACAATGAGCAGTTCTTC.

The chain joins TRBV5-1 to TRBJ1-4; 7 positions match TRBD1. Germline CDR1 and CDR2: SGHRS and YFSETQ. With V trimmed by 3 bases and J by 2 bases, 7 bases remained unmatched. This CDR3 region has 16 residues. Here the CDR3 reads CASSSSGGETNEKLFF. DNA of the CDR3: TGCGCCAGCAGCTCCTCAGGGGGTGAGACTAATGAAAAACTGTTTTTT.

This clonotype was counted only a few times. The CDR3 region is CASSPSAPNEQFF. CDR3 nucleotides: TGCGCCAGCAGCCCGAGTGCCCCCAATGAGCAGTTCTTC. The chain recombines TRBV5-1 with TRBJ2-1; D gene uncertain. Trimming removed 4 bases at V and 6 bases at J, with 11 bases between. This CDR3 contains 13 residues. Germline assignment: CDR1 SGHRS and CDR2 YFSETQ.

This clonotype was picked up many times. The gene calls are TRBV20-1 and TRBJ1-5, with D unclear. The V gene lost 1 base and the J gene lost 0 bases, with 10 bases spanning the gap. The CDR3 extends over 15 amino acids. CDR1 is DFQATT and CDR2 is SNEGSKA in the germline V gene (reference sequence). This CDR3 reads CSARGYTGSNQPQHF. DNA of the CDR3: TGCAGTGCTAGAGGCTACACTGGTAGCAATCAGCCCCAGCATTTT.

The chain couples TRBV12-3 or TRBV12-4 to TRBJ1-5; D call uncertain. The CDR3 has 15 residues. The V and J ends lost 3 bases and 1 base respectively, with 10 bases between them. The CDR3 nucleotides read TGTGCCAGCAGTTTTGGGGTAATGAGCAATCAGCCCCAGCATTTT. Amino acids: CASSFGVMSNQPQHF.